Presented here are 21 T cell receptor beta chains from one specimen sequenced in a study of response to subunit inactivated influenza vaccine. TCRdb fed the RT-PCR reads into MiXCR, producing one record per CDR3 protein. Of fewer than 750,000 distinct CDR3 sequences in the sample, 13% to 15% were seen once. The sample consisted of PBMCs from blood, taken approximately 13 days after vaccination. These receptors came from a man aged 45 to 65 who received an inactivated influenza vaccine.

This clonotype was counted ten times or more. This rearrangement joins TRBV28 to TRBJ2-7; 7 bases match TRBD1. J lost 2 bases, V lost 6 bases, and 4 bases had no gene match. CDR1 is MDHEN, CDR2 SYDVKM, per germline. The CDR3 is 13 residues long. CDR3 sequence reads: CASRGTETYEQYF. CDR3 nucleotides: TGTGCCAGCAGGGGGACAGAGACCTACGAGCAGTACTTC.

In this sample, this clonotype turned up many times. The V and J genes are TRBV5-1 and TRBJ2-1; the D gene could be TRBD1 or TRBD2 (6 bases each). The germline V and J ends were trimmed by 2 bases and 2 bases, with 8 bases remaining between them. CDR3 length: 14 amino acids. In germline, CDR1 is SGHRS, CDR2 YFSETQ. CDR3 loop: CASSLGGPYNEQFF. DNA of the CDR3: TGCGCCAGCAGCTTAGGGGGGCCCTACAATGAGCAGTTCTTC. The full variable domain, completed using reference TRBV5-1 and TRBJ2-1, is KAGVTQTPRYLIKTRGQQVTLSCSPISGHRSVSWYQQTPGQGLQFLFEYFSETQRNKGNFPGRFSGRQFSNSRSEMNVSTLELGDSALYLCASSLGGPYNEQFFGPGTRLTVL.

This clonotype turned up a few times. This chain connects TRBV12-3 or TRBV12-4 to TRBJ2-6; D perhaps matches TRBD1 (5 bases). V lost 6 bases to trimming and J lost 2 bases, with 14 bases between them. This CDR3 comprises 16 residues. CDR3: CASRQGVGTGANVLTF. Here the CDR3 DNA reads TGTGCCAGCAGGCAGGGTGTTGGGACTGGGGCCAACGTCCTGACTTTC.

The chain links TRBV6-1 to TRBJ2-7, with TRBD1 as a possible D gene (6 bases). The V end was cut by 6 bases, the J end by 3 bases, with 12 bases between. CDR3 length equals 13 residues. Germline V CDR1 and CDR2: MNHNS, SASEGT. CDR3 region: CASRETGRYEQYF. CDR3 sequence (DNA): TGTGCCAGCAGGGAGACAGGACGCTACGAGCAGTACTTC.

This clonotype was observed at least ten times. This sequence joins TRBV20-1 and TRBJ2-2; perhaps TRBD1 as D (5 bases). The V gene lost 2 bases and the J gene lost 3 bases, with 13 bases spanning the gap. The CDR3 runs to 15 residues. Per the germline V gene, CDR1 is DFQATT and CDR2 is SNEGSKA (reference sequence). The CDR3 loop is CSARRRGLYTGELFF. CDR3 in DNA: TGCAGTGCTAGACGTAGGGGTTTGTACACCGGGGAGCTGTTTTTT.

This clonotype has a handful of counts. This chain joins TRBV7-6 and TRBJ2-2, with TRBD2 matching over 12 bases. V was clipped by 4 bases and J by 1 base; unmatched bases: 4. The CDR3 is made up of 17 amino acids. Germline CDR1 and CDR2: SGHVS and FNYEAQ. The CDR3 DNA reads TGTGCCAGCAGCTATGTGACTAGCGGGGGGAACACCGGGGAGCTGTTTTTT. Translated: CASSYVTSGGNTGELFF.

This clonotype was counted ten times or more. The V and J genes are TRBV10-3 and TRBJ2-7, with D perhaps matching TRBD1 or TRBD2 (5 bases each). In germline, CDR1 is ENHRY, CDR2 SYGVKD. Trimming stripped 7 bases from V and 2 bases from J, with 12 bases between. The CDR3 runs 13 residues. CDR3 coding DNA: TGTGCCATCACCCGGGACCAGGCCTACGAGCAGTACTTC. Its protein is CAITRDQAYEQYF.

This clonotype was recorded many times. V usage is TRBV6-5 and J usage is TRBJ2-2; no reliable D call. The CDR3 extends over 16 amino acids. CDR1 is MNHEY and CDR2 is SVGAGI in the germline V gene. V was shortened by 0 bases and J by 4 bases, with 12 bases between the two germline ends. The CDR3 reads CASSYSIGPGTGELFF. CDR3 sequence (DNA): TGTGCCAGCAGTTACTCGATTGGGCCGGGCACCGGGGAGCTGTTTTTT.

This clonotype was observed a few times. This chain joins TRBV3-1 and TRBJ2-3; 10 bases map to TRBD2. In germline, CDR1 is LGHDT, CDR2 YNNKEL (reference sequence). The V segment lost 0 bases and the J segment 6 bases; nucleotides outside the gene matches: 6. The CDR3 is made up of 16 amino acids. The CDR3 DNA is TGTGCCAGCAGCCAAGATCTAGCGGGAGTGTGGGATACGCAGTATTTT. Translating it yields CASSQDLAGVWDTQYF.

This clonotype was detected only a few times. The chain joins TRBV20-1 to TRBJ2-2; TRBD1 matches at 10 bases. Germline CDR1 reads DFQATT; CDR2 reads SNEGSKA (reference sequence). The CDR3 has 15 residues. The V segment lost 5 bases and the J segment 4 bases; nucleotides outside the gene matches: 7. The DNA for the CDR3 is TGCAGTGCTGAGATTGGGACAGGGGTCACCGGGGAGCTGTTTTTT. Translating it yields CSAEIGTGVTGELFF.

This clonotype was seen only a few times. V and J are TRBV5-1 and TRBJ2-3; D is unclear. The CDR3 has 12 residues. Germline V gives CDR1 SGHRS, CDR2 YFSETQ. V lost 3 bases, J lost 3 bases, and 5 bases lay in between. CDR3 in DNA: TGCGCCAGCAGCTACCCGACAGATACGCAGTATTTT. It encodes CASSYPTDTQYF.

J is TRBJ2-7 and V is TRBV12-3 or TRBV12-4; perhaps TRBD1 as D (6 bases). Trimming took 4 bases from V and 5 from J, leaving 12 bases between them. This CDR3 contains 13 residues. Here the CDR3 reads CASSSHRVHEQYF. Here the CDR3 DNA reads TGTGCCAGCAGTTCCCACAGGGTCCACGAGCAGTACTTC.

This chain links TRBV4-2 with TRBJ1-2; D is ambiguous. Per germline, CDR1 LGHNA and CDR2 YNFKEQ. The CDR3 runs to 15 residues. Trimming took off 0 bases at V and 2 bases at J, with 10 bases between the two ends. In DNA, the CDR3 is TGTGCCAGCAGCCAAGATCTCTTACAGAACTATGGCTACACCTTC. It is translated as CASSQDLLQNYGYTF.

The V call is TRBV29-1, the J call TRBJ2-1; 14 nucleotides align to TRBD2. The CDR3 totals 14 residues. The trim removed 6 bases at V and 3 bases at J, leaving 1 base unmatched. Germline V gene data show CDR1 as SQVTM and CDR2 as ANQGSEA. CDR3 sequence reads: CSVGTSGSYNEQFF. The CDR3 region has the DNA TGCAGCGTGGGGACTAGCGGGAGCTACAATGAGCAGTTCTTC.

The CDR3 here is CASSLSGAEAFF. CDR3 nucleotides: TGTGCCAGCAGTTTGTCGGGGGCTGAAGCTTTCTTT. This rearrangement joins TRBV12-3 or TRBV12-4 to TRBJ1-1, with a possible D match to TRBD1 (5 bases). V shed 3 bases and J shed 6 bases, with 8 bases lying between them. The CDR3 consists of 12 residues.

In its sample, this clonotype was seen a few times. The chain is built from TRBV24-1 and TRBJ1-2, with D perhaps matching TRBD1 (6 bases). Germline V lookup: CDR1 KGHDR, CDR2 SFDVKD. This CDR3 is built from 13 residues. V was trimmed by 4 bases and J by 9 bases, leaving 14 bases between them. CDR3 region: CATSEDSLSSYTF. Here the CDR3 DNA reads TGTGCCACCAGTGAGGACAGTCTATCGAGCTACACCTTC.

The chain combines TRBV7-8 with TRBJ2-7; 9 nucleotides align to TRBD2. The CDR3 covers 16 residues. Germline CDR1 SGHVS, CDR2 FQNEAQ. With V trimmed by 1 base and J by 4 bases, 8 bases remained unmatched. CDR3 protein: CASSLGSGSGGYEQYF. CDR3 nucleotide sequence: TGTGCCAGCAGCTTAGGTAGCGGGAGTGGCGGATACGAGCAGTACTTC.

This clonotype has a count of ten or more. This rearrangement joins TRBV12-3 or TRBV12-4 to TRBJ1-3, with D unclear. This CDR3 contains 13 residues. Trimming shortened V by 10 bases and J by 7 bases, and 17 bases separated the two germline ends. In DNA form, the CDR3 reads TGTGCCATCTCCCCAAACCCCGGGAACACCATATATTTT. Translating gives CAISPNPGNTIYF.

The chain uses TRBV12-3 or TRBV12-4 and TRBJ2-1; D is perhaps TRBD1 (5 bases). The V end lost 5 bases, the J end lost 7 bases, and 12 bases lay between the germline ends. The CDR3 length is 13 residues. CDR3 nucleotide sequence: TGTGCCAGCAGTACATTACAGGCGAATGAGCAGTTCTTC. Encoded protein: CASSTLQANEQFF.

The CDR3 bases are TGTGCCAGCTCACCAGCAGGCATTGGGACTGCCCCGGGGGAGCAGTACTTC. This encodes CASSPAGIGTAPGEQYF. The chain joins TRBV18 to TRBJ2-7, with D tentatively TRBD2 (6 bases). Germline CDR1 and CDR2: KGHSH and LQKENI. Trimming stripped 2 bases from V and 7 bases from J, with 24 bases between. This CDR3 region has 17 residues.

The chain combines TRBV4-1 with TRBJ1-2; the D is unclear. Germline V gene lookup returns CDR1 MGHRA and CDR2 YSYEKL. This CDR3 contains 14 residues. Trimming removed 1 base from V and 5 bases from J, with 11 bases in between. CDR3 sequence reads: CASSQAEIFYGYTF. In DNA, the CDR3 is TGCGCCAGCAGCCAAGCTGAAATTTTTTATGGCTACACCTTC.